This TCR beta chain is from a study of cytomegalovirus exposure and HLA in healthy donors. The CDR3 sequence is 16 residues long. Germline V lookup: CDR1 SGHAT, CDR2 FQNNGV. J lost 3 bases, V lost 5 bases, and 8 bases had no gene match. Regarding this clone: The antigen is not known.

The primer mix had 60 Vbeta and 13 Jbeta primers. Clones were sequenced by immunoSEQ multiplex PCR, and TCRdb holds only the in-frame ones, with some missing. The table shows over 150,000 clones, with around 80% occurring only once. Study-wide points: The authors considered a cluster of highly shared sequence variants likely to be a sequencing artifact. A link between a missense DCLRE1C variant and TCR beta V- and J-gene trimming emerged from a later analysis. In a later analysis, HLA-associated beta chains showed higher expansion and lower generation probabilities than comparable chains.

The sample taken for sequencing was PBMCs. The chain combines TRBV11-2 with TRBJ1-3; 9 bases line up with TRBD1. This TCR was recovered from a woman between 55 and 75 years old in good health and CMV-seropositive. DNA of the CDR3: TGTGCCAGCAGCCACGGACAGGGGACCCTTGGAAACACCATATATTTT. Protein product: CASSHGQGTLGNTIYF. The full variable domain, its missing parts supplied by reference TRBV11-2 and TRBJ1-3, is EAGVAQSPRYKIIEKRQSVAFWCNPISGHATLYWYQQILGQGPKLLIQFQNNGVVDDSQLPKDRFSAERLKGVDSTLKIQPAKLEDSAVYLCASSHGQGTLGNTIYFGEGSWLTVV.